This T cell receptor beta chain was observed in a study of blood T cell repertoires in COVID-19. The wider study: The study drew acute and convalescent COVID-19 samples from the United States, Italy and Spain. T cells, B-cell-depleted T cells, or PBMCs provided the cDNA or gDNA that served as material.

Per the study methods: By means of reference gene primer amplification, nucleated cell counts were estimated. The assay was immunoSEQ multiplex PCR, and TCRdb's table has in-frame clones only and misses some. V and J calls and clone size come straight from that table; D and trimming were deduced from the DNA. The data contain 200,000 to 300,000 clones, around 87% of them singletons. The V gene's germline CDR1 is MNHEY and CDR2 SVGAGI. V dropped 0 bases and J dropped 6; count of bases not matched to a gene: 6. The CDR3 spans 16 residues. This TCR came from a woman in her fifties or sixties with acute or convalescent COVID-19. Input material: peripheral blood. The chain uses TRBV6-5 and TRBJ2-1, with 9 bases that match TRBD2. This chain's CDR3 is CASSYSTSGSFNEQFF. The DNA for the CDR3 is TGTGCCAGCAGTTACTCGACTAGCGGCAGCTTCAATGAGCAGTTCTTC.